The 31 T cell receptor beta chains reported below all come from one sample, sequenced in a study of blood T cell dynamics during melanoma immunotherapy (dated by TCRdb to the early 2020s). What the time point label conveys for this sample: week 3, after first cycle of checkpoint inhibitor. Library creation used the immunoSEQ multiplex PCR assay. Sourced from immuneACCESS, this table was stored by TCRdb with only in-frame sequences that have V and J called. A share of the clones is absent; for the studies checked, an unresolved V gene accounts for under half, and the remainder has no known explanation. Across this sample there are more than 13,000 clones, with about 90% seen only once. The ten largest clones capture about 0.9% of the sample. Sequencing used blood, obtained from a patient treated with checkpoint blockade. These TCRs come from a human donor with melanoma.

The chain recombines TRBV6-6 with TRBJ1-5; 7 bases are a match to TRBD1. J was trimmed by 3 bases and V by 11 bases; bases with no gene match: 10. The CDR3 spans 14 residues. Germline CDR1 reads MNHNY; CDR2 reads SVGAGI (reference sequence). CDR3: CAAQQGLHNQPQHF. The CDR3, as DNA: TGTGCCGCCCAACAGGGGCTCCACAATCAGCCCCAGCATTTT.

V is TRBV28 and J is TRBJ1-1; D is ambiguous. In germline, CDR1 is MDHEN, CDR2 SYDVKM. The CDR3 has 16 amino acids. V was pared by 3 bases and J by 0 bases, with 14 bases between. Here the CDR3 reads CASSFFGSRMNTEAFF. The CDR3 DNA reads as TGTGCCAGCAGTTTTTTCGGCTCCCGGATGAACACTGAAGCTTTCTTT.

V gene TRBV30 combines with J gene TRBJ2-7, with D possibly TRBD1 on 5 matching bases. With 8 bases removed from V and 2 bases from J, the gap between germline ends came to 16 bases. The CDR3 has 13 amino acids. The germline CDR1 and CDR2 sequences are GTSNPN and SVGIG (reference sequence). The CDR3 loop is CAGRGVGPYEQYF. CDR3 DNA sequence: TGTGCCGGAAGGGGTGTCGGGCCCTACGAGCAGTACTTC.

The chain combines TRBV5-6 with TRBJ1-2; a possible D gene is TRBD1 (5 bases). CDR1 and CDR2 (germline): SGHDT, YYEEEE. The V gene lost 2 bases and the J gene lost 7 bases, with 9 bases spanning the gap. The CDR3 totals 12 residues. This CDR3 is CASSFTGGGYTF. In DNA, the CDR3 is TGTGCCAGCAGCTTTACAGGAGGTGGCTACACCTTC.

This chain links TRBV6-5 with TRBJ2-1; D call uncertain. The CDR3 runs 14 residues. The V gene lost 6 bases and the J gene lost 0 bases, with 9 bases spanning the gap. Per germline, CDR1 MNHEY and CDR2 SVGAGI. For the CDR3, the DNA is TGTGCCAGCAGCCGAGCGAGCTCCTACAATGAGCAGTTCTTC. It translates to CASSRASSYNEQFF.

Here the CDR3 reads CAGPQNETSWVGTQYF. As DNA, the CDR3 is TGTGCCGGACCCCAGAATGAGACTAGTTGGGTGGGGACCCAGTACTTC. The chain couples TRBV28 to TRBJ2-5; possibly TRBD2 for D (6 bases). V was clipped by 11 bases and J by 7 bases, with 29 bases between them. The CDR3 is 16 amino acids. From germline, CDR1 is MDHEN and CDR2 SYDVKM.

This chain connects TRBV6-1 to TRBJ1-2; the D gene is possibly TRBD1 (5 bases). Deletions cut 2 bases from V and 8 bases from J, with 15 bases between. The CDR3 contains 14 residues. Germline CDR1 and CDR2: MNHNS and SASEGT. The CDR3 loop is CASSESRLEGGYTF. The CDR3 region has the DNA TGTGCCAGCAGTGAATCCCGCCTCGAGGGGGGCTACACCTTC.

The V and J genes are TRBV6-1 and TRBJ2-7; D unresolved. V was clipped by 3 bases and J by 2 bases, with 8 bases between them. Germline CDR1 reads MNHNS; CDR2 reads SASEGT. The CDR3 is made up of 13 amino acids. This chain's CDR3 is CASSDQAAYEQYF. CDR3 nucleotides: TGTGCCAGCAGTGATCAGGCCGCCTACGAGCAGTACTTC.

This sequence joins TRBV30 and TRBJ2-7; D might be TRBD1 or TRBD2, each matching 6 bases. Per the germline V gene, CDR1 is GTSNPN and CDR2 is SVGIG (reference sequence). There are 15 residues in the CDR3. The V end was cut by 6 bases, the J end by 5 bases, with 23 bases between. The CDR3 region is CACRGRSKSRDEQYF. The CDR3 coding sequence is TGTGCCTGTCGGGGGCGGTCTAAGAGTCGGGACGAGCAGTACTTC.

This clone has just one count. The CDR3 DNA sequence: TGTGCCAGCAGTTACCAGGGGGGTACAGATACGCAGTATTTT. Protein product: CASSYQGGTDTQYF. V is TRBV6-6 and J is TRBJ2-3; TRBD1 is a possible D gene (7 bases). The CDR3 extends over 14 amino acids. Germline V gene data show CDR1 as MNHNY and CDR2 as SVGAGI (reference sequence). The V end lost 2 bases, the J end lost 3 bases, and 9 bases lay between the germline ends.

The V call is TRBV7-2, the J call TRBJ2-6, with 13 bases identical to TRBD2. The germline V gene has CDR1 SGHTA and CDR2 FQGNSA. CDR3 length: 18 amino acids. Losses at the gene ends were 4 bases for V and 3 bases for J; bases not matched to a gene: 6. In nucleotides, the CDR3 is TGTGCCAGCAGCTCTAGGACTAGCGGGAGTGGTGGGGCCAACGTCCTGACTTTC. Protein: CASSSRTSGSGGANVLTF.

This rearrangement joins TRBV4-1 to TRBJ1-2; no clear D gene. The CDR3 loop spans 12 amino acids. V gave up 1 base and J gave up 8 bases, with 8 bases separating them. The germline gives CDR1 MGHRA, CDR2 YSYEKL. The chain's CDR3 is CASSQGTHGYTF. The CDR3 DNA is TGCGCCAGCAGCCAAGGGACCCACGGCTACACCTTC.

This clone was seen only once. V gene TRBV4-2 combines with J gene TRBJ1-1, with D perhaps TRBD1 (5 bases). CDR1 LGHNA and CDR2 YNFKEQ come from the germline V gene. V dropped 1 base and J dropped 5 bases, with 11 bases sitting between them. The CDR3 is made up of 14 amino acids. Written as DNA, the CDR3 is TGTGCCAGCAGCCAAGGGGACGGGGGGACTGAAGCTTTCTTT. Amino acids: CASSQGDGGTEAFF.

V and J are TRBV5-4 and TRBJ1-1; tentative D call: TRBD1 (6 bases). From germline, CDR1 is SGHNT and CDR2 YYREEE (reference sequence). Trimming shortened V by 4 bases and J by 1 base, and 14 bases separated the two germline ends. CDR3 length: 15 residues. In DNA form, the CDR3 reads TGTGCCAGCAGCCCCACGGGGGGGCAGAACACTGAAGCTTTCTTT. Its translation is CASSPTGGQNTEAFF.

The V call is TRBV7-3, the J call TRBJ2-3, with TRBD2 identical over 7 bases. The trim removed 5 bases at V and 3 bases at J, leaving 8 bases unmatched. Germline V gives CDR1 SGHTA, CDR2 FQGTGA. The CDR3 has 15 amino acids. Here the CDR3 DNA reads TGTGCCAGCAGCCGTAGTGGGCGGGGGACAGATACGCAGTATTTT. Protein product: CASSRSGRGTDTQYF. The full variable domain, in which reference TRBV7-3 and TRBJ2-3 provide the parts outside the CDR3, is GAGVSQTPSNKVTEKGKYVELRCDPISGHTALYWYRQSLGQGPEFLIYFQGTGAADDSGLPNDRFFAVRPEGSVSTLKIQRTERGDSAVYLCASSRSGRGTDTQYFGPGTRLTVL.

The rearrangement links TRBV7-9 to TRBJ2-3; D unresolved. Germline V gene data show CDR1 as SEHNR and CDR2 as FQNEAQ (reference sequence). The CDR3 length is 11 residues. The V and J ends lost 6 bases and 1 base respectively, with 2 bases between them. The CDR3 region has the DNA TGTGCCAGCAGAGGCACAGATACGCAGTATTTT. As protein: CASRGTDTQYF.

The chain is built from TRBV6-5 and TRBJ2-3; a possible D gene is TRBD2 (6 bases). CDR3 length: 15 amino acids. Germline V gene sequence: CDR1 MNHEY, CDR2 SVGAGI. The V end lost 5 bases, the J end lost 2 bases, and 14 bases lay between the germline ends. DNA of the CDR3: TGTGCCAGCAGTACGCCGGCGGGGAACACAGATACGCAGTATTTT. The encoded protein is CASSTPAGNTDTQYF.

CDR3 DNA: TGTGCCAGCAGCCCGAATAGCGGGAGACAGACCCAGTACTTC. Translation gives CASSPNSGRQTQYF. This rearrangement joins TRBV11-3 to TRBJ2-5; 9 bases align to TRBD2. J lost 6 bases, V lost 5 bases, and 7 bases had no gene match. Germline CDR1 SGHNT, CDR2 YENEEA. The CDR3 has 14 residues.

The V gene is TRBV7-9, the J gene TRBJ2-3; D may be TRBD1 (6 bases). Germline lookup yields CDR1 SEHNR and CDR2 FQNEAQ (reference sequence). The V gene lost 5 bases and the J gene lost 3 bases, with 21 bases spanning the gap. The CDR3 is made up of 17 amino acids. CDR3 nucleotide sequence: TGTGCCAGCAGCCCACTGCTTTCTGGGACACCGACAGATACGCAGTATTTT. Its protein is CASSPLLSGTPTDTQYF. Full variable domain (outside the CDR3, taken from reference TRBV7-9 and TRBJ2-3): DTGVSQNPRHKITKRGQNVTFRCDPISEHNRLYWYRQTLGQGPEFLTYFQNEAQLEKSRLLSDRFSAERPKGSFSTLEIQRTEQGDSAMYLCASSPLLSGTPTDTQYFGPGTRLTVL.

The chain joins TRBV6-1 to TRBJ1-1; D is unresolved. Trimming took off 4 bases at V and 1 base at J, with 10 bases between the two ends. This CDR3 comprises 14 residues. Germline values: CDR1 MNHNS, CDR2 SASEGT. The DNA of the CDR3 is TGTGCCAGCAGTGTTAGGGTAGCGAACACTGAAGCTTTCTTT. Its protein is CASSVRVANTEAFF.

The rearrangement uses TRBV29-1 and TRBJ1-1, with 9 bases identical to TRBD1. The V and J ends lost 6 bases and 11 bases, in that order; junction bases with no gene match: 16. The CDR3 is 14 amino acids. Germline V CDR1 and CDR2: SQVTM, ANQGSEA. CDR3 sequence (DNA): TGCAGCGTCGAACCAATTACAGGGGGCGCAAGGGCTTTCTTT. As protein: CSVEPITGGARAFF. Drawing the rest from reference TRBV29-1 and TRBJ1-1, the complete variable domain is SAVISQKPSRDICQRGTSLTIQCQVDSQVTMMFWYRQQPGQSLTLIATANQGSEATYESGFVIDKFPISRPNLTFSTLTVSNMSPEDSSIYLCSVEPITGGARAFFGQGTRLTVV.

This clone was observed once. This chain joins TRBV5-1 and TRBJ1-4; D is possibly TRBD1 (5 bases). Trimming removed 4 bases from V and 0 bases from J, with 13 bases in between. The CDR3 runs 16 residues. CDR1 and CDR2 from the germline V gene are SGHRS and YFSETQ. The CDR3 here is CASSLGGGTTNEKLFF. CDR3 in DNA: TGCGCCAGCAGCCTGGGGGGAGGAACAACTAATGAAAAACTGTTTTTT.

J is TRBJ2-7 and V is TRBV13, with 10 bases that match TRBD1. Trimming at V came to 2 bases and at J to 2 bases, leaving 9 bases not matched to a gene. This CDR3 region has 17 residues. Per germline, CDR1 PRHDT and CDR2 FYEKMQ (reference sequence). This chain's CDR3 is CASSLRGQGPSTYEQYF. The DNA for the CDR3 is TGTGCCAGCAGCTTAAGGGGACAGGGGCCTTCAACCTACGAGCAGTACTTC.

This clone occurred once. The V and J genes are TRBV5-1 and TRBJ1-3; D may be TRBD1 (5 bases). Germline V gives CDR1 SGHRS, CDR2 YFSETQ. Trimming removed 4 bases from V and 2 bases from J, with 10 bases in between. This CDR3 spans 14 amino acids. CDR3 in amino acids: CASSPQGTGNTIYF. CDR3 in DNA: TGCGCCAGCAGCCCCCAGGGTACTGGAAACACCATATATTTT. Complete variable domain (other parts from reference TRBV5-1 and TRBJ1-3): KAGVTQTPRYLIKTRGQQVTLSCSPISGHRSVSWYQQTPGQGLQFLFEYFSETQRNKGNFPGRFSGRQFSNSRSEMNVSTLELGDSALYLCASSPQGTGNTIYFGEGSWLTVV.

V usage is TRBV11-3 and J usage is TRBJ1-1; D is uncertain. CDR3 length equals 15 residues. The V gene's germline CDR1 is SGHNT and CDR2 YENEEA. V lost 5 bases and J lost 1, with 14 bases in between. Here the CDR3 DNA reads TGTGCCAGCAGCACCCATTTCTCGAAGAACACTGAAGCTTTCTTT. It is translated as CASSTHFSKNTEAFF.

The chain joins TRBV7-9 to TRBJ2-5, with a possible D match to TRBD2 (5 bases). CDR3 size: 15 residues. Per germline, CDR1 SEHNR and CDR2 FQNEAQ (reference sequence). Trimming took 4 bases from V and 5 from J, leaving 17 bases between them. Here the CDR3 reads CASSSGLSVRETQYF. CDR3 coding DNA: TGTGCCAGCAGCTCCGGACTTAGTGTTAGGGAGACCCAGTACTTC.

The chain has TRBV5-1 and TRBJ2-3; 16 bases map to TRBD2. Germline CDR1 SGHRS, CDR2 YFSETQ. V shed 1 base and J 7 bases; nucleotides not matched to a gene: 9. CDR3 length: 18 residues. CDR3 in amino acids: CASSLYPGTSGGANTQYF. Here the CDR3 DNA reads TGCGCCAGCAGCTTGTACCCGGGGACTAGCGGGGGGGCAAATACGCAGTATTTT.

This clone has just one count. This sequence joins TRBV9 and TRBJ2-3; D might be TRBD2 (5 bases). Trimming removed 4 bases at V and 2 bases at J, with 14 bases between. Germline CDR1 reads SGDLS; CDR2 reads YYNGEE. The CDR3 runs 15 residues. The CDR3 DNA sequence: TGTGCCAGCAGCCGGCTAGCCGGAAACACAGATACGCAGTATTTT. Its translation is CASSRLAGNTDTQYF.

The J gene is TRBJ2-5, the V gene TRBV7-2, with D perhaps matching TRBD2 (7 bases). Trimming took off 4 bases at V and 2 bases at J, with 11 bases between the two ends. The germline V gene encodes CDR1 SGHTA and CDR2 FQGNSA. The CDR3 covers 14 residues. This CDR3 is CASSYGGAQETQYF. Written as DNA, the CDR3 is TGTGCCAGCAGCTATGGGGGGGCTCAAGAGACCCAGTACTTC.

The gene calls are TRBV6-4 and TRBJ2-1; TRBD2 matches 10 bases. The CDR3 is made up of 15 amino acids. Germline V gene lookup returns CDR1 MRHNA and CDR2 SNTAGT. V was pared by 4 bases and J by 6 bases, with 6 bases of the junction left unmatched. In DNA, the CDR3 is TGTGCCAGCAGTGTAGAAGCGGGGGGGCTCAATGAGCAGTTCTTC. Protein product: CASSVEAGGLNEQFF.

This chain joins TRBV2 and TRBJ2-3; TRBD2 aligns across 7 bases. This CDR3 contains 15 residues. Per germline, CDR1 SNHLY and CDR2 FYNNEI. The junction had 7 bases not matched to a gene; V was cut back by 4 bases and J by 3 bases. CDR3 in amino acids: CASSGRPGRTDTQYF. CDR3 sequence (DNA): TGTGCCAGCAGTGGCCGTCCCGGGAGGACAGATACGCAGTATTTT. Together with reference TRBV2 and TRBJ2-3, the CDR3 gives the full variable domain: EPEVTQTPSHQVTQMGQEVILRCVPISNHLYFYWYRQILGQKVEFLVSFYNNEISEKSEIFDDQFSVERPDGSNFTLKIRSTKLEDSAMYFCASSGRPGRTDTQYFGPGTRLTVL.